A selection of T cell receptor beta chains follows, all from one sample in a study of blood T cell repertoires in COVID-19. Generated by immunoSEQ multiplex PCR, the TCRdb table keeps only in-frame clones and is missing some. Here the sample spans 70,000 to 95,000 clones, more than 80% being singletons. Source material: peripheral blood. The source of these receptors is a man aged 50 or older with COVID-19, enrolled during active disease. CDR3s include the opening cysteine and the closing phenylalanine or tryptophan. The order of the fields is J gene, clone size, V gene, CDR3 protein. Clone size is stated in some rows and not others, as once, few, many or a class when expanded.

>TRBJ2-5|.|TRBV5-1
CASRGGTGRETQYF
>TRBJ1-2|.|TRBV11-2
CASSLDQRGWGGYTF
>TRBJ2-6|.|TRBV30
CAWNKHTGISGANVLTF
>TRBJ1-6|.|TRBV19
CASSIGQGYSPLHF
>TRBJ2-7|.|TRBV19
CASSNPGKDYEQYF
>TRBJ1-5|.|TRBV4-3
CASSQDRQVNQPQHF
>TRBJ1-1|.|TRBV7-8
CASSLIAGNTEAFF
>TRBJ1-2|.|TRBV5-6
CASSLDRINYGYTF
>TRBJ1-2|.|TRBV2
CASRDDSLSYTF
>TRBJ1-6|.|TRBV6-5
CASSLGPAGSPLHF
>TRBJ1-5|.|TRBV2
CASKTQANSNQPQHF
>TRBJ2-3|.|TRBV6-5
CASRGGGALTDTQYF
>TRBJ1-5|.|TRBV28
CASSLGQGNNQPQHF
>TRBJ2-3|once|TRBV7-9
CASSSDSGTGFSVTDTQYF
>TRBJ1-1|few|TRBV5-8
CASSPERARTEAFF